This T cell receptor beta chain was observed in a study of blood T cell repertoires in COVID-19. Study-level background: From T cells, B-cell-depleted T cells, or PBMCs came the material, which was cDNA or gDNA.

Original analysis: Amplified reference gene primers provided the basis for estimating nucleated cell counts. Here immunoSEQ multiplex PCR was the method, and the copy in TCRdb shows in-frame clones only, minus some. Clonal size and the V and J genes are those of that table, whereas D and trimming came from the DNA. The sample yields some 170,000 clones, roughly nine tenths seen once. Per germline, CDR1 SGHNT and CDR2 YYREEE (reference sequence). The CDR3 loop spans 18 amino acids. V lost 4 bases to trimming and J lost 2 bases, with 24 bases between them. This TCR derives from a man aged 55 to 70 with active or convalescent COVID-19. This sequence joins TRBV5-4 and TRBJ1-1; a weak D match, TRBD1 (5 bases). Sequenced: peripheral blood. CDR3 amino acids: CASSLGLFTPGPNTEAFF. The CDR3 DNA reads TGTGCCAGCAGCCTTGGCCTTTTTACCCCAGGGCCAAACACTGAAGCTTTCTTT.